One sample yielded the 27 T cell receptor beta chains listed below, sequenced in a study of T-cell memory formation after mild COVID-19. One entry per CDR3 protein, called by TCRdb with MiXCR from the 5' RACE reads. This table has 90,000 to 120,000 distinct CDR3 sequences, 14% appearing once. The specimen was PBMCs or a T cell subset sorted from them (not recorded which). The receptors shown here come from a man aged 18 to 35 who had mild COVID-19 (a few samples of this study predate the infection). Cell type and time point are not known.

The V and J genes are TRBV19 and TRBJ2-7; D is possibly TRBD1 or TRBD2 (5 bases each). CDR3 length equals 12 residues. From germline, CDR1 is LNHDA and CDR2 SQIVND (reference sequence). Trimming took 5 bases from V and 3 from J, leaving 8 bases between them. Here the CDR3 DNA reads TGTGCCAGTAGTTGGGGGAACTACGAGCAGTACTTC. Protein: CASSWGNYEQYF.

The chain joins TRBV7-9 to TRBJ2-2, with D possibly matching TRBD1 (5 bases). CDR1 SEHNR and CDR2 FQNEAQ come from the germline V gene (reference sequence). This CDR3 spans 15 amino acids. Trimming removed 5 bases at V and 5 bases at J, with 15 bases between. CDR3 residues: CASSPLTQGTGELFF. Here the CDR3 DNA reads TGTGCCAGCAGCCCGCTGACCCAGGGAACCGGGGAGCTGTTTTTT.

CDR3 DNA: TGTGCCAGCAGTTACAGTAGCGAGCAGTACTTC. Translating it yields CASSYSSEQYF. The chain links TRBV6-6 to TRBJ2-7, with D unclear. Trimming removed 2 bases from V and 6 bases from J, with 5 bases in between. From germline, CDR1 is MNHNY and CDR2 SVGAGI (reference sequence). The CDR3 has 11 residues.

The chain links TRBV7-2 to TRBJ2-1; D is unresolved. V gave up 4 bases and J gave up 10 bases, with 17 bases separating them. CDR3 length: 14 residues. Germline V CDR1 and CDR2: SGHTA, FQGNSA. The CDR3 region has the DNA TGTGCCAGCAGCTACGACGGAGTATGGGAAGAGCAGTTCTTC. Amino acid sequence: CASSYDGVWEEQFF.

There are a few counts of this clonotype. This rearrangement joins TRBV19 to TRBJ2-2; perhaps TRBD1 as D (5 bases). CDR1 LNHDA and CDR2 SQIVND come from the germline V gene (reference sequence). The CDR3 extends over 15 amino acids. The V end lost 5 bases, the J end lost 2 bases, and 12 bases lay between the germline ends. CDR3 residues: CASSGRQGNTGELFF. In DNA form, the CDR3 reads TGTGCCAGTAGTGGCCGCCAGGGTAACACCGGGGAGCTGTTTTTT. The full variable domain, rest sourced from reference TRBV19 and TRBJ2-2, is DGGITQSPKYLFRKEGQNVTLSCEQNLNHDAMYWYRQDPGQGLRLIYYSQIVNDFQKGDIAEGYSVSREKKESFPLTVTSAQKNPTAFYLCASSGRQGNTGELFFGEGSRLTVL.

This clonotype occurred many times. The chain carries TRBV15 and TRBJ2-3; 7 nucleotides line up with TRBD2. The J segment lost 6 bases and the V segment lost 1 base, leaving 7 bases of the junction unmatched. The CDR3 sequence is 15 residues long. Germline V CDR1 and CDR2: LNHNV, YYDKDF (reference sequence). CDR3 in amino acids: CATSRAGEGSDTQYF. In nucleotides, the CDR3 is TGTGCCACCAGCAGAGCGGGGGAGGGGAGTGATACGCAGTATTTT.

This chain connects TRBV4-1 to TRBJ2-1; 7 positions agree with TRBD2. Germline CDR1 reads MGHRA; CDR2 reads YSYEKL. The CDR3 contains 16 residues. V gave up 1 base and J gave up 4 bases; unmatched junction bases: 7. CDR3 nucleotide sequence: TGCGCCAGCAGCCAAGTTCCGGGAGGAGGGTACAATGAGCAGTTCTTC. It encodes CASSQVPGGGYNEQFF.

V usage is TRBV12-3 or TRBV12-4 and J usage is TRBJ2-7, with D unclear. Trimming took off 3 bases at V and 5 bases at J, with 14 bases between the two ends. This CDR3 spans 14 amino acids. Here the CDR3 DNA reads TGTGCCAGCAGTTTCTTGGGGAACGTCAACGAGCAGTACTTC. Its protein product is CASSFLGNVNEQYF.

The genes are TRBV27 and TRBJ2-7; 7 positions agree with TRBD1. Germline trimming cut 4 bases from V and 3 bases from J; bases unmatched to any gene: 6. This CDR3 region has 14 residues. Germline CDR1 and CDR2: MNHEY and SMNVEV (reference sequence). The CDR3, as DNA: TGTGCCAGCAGTTACAGAGGGGGCAGCTACGAGCAGTACTTC. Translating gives CASSYRGGSYEQYF.

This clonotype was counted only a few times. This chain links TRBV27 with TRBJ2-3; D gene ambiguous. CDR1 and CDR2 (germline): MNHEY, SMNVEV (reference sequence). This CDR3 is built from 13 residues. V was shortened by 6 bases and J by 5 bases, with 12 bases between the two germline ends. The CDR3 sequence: CASRHLRRDTQYF. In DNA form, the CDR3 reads TGTGCCAGCAGACACCTCAGGAGAGATACGCAGTATTTT.

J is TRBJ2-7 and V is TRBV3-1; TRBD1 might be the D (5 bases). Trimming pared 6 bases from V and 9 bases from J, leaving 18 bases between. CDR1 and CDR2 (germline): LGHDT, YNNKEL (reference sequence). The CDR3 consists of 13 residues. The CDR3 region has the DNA TGTGCCAGCAGTCTCCCAGGGTCTACGGGGCAGTACTTC. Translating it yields CASSLPGSTGQYF.

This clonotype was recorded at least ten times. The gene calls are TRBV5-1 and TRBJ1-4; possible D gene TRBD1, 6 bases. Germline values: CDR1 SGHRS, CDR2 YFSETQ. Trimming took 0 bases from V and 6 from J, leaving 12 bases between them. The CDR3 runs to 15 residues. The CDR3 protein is CASSLDGGRDEKLFF. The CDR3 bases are TGCGCCAGCAGCTTGGACGGGGGGCGCGATGAAAAACTGTTTTTT.

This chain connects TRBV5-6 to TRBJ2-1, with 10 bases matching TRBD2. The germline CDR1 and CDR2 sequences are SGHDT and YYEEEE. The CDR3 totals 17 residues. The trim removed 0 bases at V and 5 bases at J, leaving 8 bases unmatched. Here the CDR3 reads CASSLAASGGRNNEQFF. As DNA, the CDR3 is TGTGCCAGCAGCTTGGCGGCTAGCGGGGGCCGAAACAATGAGCAGTTCTTC.

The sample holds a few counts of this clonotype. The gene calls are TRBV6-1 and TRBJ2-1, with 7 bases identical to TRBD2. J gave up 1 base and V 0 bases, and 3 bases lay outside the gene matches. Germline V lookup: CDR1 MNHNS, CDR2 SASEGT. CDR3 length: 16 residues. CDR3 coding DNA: TGTGCCAGCAGTGAAGCGTCCGGGGGGTCCTACAATGAGCAGTTCTTC. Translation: CASSEASGGSYNEQFF.

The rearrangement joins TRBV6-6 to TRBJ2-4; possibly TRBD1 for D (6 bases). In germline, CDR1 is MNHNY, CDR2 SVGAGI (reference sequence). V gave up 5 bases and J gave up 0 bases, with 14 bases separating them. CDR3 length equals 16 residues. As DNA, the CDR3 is TGTGCCAGCAGTAACACCAGGGGCCTAGCCAAAAACATTCAGTACTTC. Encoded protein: CASSNTRGLAKNIQYF.

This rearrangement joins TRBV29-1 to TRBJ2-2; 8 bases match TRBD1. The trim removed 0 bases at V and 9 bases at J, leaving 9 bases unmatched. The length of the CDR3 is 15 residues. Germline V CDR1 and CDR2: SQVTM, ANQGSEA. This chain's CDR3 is CSVEDPDRAERELFF. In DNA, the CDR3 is TGCAGCGTTGAAGACCCGGACAGGGCGGAGCGGGAGCTGTTTTTT.

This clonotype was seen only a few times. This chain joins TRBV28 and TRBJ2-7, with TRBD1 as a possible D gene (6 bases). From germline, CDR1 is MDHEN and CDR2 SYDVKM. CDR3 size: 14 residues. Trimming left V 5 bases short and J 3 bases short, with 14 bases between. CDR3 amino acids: CASSLRDNYYEQYV. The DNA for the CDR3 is TGTGCCAGCAGTCTCCGGGACAATTACTACGAGCAGTACGTC.

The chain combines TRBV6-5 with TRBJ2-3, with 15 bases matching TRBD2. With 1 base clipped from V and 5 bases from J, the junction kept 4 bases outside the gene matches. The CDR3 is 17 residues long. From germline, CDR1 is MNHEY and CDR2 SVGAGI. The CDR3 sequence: CASSYWTSGGAEDTQYF. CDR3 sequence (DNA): TGTGCCAGCAGTTACTGGACTAGCGGGGGGGCGGAAGATACGCAGTATTTT.

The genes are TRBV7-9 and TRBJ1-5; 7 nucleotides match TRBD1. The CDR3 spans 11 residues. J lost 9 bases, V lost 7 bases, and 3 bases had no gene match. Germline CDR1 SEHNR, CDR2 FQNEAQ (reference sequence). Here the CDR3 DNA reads TGTGCCAGCACCCCAGGGGGGCCCCAGCATTTT. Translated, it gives CASTPGGPQHF.

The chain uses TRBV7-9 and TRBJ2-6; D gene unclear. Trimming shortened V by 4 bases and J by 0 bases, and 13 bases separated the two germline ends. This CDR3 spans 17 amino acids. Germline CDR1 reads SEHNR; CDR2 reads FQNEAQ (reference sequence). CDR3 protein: CASSSALHHSGANVLTF. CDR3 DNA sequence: TGTGCCAGCAGCTCCGCCTTGCATCACTCTGGGGCCAACGTCCTGACTTTC.

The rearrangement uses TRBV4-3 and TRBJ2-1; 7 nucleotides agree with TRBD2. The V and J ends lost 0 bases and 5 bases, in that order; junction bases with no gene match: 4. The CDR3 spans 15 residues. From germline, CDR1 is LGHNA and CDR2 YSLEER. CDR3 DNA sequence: TGCGCCAGCAGCCAAGAGGGGGGGAAACACAATGAGCAGTTCTTC. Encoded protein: CASSQEGGKHNEQFF.

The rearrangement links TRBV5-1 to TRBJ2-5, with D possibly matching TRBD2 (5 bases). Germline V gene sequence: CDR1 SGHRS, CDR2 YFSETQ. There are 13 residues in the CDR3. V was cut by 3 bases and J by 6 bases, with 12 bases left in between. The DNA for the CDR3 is TGCGCCAGCAGCTCCGACGGACTTCAGACCCAGTACTTC. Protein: CASSSDGLQTQYF.

Written as DNA, the CDR3 is TGTGCCAGCAGCTTCATAGCGGGGGACTACGAGCAGTACTTC. This codes for CASSFIAGDYEQYF. The chain recombines TRBV5-5 with TRBJ2-7, with 9 nucleotides matching TRBD2. The CDR3 runs 14 residues. Germline V gives CDR1 SGHKS, CDR2 YYEKEE (reference sequence). V trimming: 2 bases; J trimming: 3 bases; junction bases outside the gene matches: 3. The full variable domain, completed using reference TRBV5-5 and TRBJ2-7, is DAGVTQSPTHLIKTRGQQVTLRCSPISGHKSVSWYQQVLGQGPQFIFQYYEKEERGRGNFPDRFSARQFPNYSSELNVNALLLGDSALYLCASSFIAGDYEQYFGPGTRLTVT.

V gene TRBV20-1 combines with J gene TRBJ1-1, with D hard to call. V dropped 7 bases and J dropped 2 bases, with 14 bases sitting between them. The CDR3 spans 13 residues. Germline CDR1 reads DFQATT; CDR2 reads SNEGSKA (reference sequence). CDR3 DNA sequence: TGCAGTGTAGAGACGTCGGAAAACACTGAAGCTTTCTTT. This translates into CSVETSENTEAFF.

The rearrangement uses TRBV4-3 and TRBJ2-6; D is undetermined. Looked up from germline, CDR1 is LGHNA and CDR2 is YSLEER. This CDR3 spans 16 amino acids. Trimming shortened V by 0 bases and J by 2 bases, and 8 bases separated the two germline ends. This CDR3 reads CASSQDIGPGANVLTF. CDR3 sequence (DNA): TGCGCCAGCAGCCAAGATATAGGGCCTGGGGCCAACGTCCTGACTTTC.

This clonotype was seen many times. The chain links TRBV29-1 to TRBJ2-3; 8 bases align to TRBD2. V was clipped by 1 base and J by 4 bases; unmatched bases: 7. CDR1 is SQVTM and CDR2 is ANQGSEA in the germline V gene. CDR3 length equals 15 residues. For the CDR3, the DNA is TGCAGCGTTGAAGTTGGCCGGGGGGGCCCAGATACGCAGTATTTT. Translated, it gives CSVEVGRGGPDTQYF.

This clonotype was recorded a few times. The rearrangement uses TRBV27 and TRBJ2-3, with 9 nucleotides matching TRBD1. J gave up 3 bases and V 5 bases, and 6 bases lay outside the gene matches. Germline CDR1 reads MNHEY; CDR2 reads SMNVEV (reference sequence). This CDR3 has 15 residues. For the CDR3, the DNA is TGTGCCAGCAGTCCGCGGACAGGGGTGACAGATACGCAGTATTTT. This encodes CASSPRTGVTDTQYF.